These T cell receptor beta chains were read from a single sample in a study of T-cell memory formation after mild COVID-19. One entry per CDR3 protein results from TCRdb running MiXCR on the 5' RACE reads. The table includes roughly 620,000 distinct CDR3 sequences, roughly 18% detected once. Specimen: PBMCs or a T cell subset sorted from them (not recorded which). These receptors were obtained from an adult woman who had mild COVID-19 (a few samples of this study predate the infection). Cell type and time point are not known. Each CDR3 is given without its conserved first and last residue. D genes are given only for firm matches. Expanded clones get a size class; other rows say once, few or many, or leave the size out.

clone size	CDR3 length	V gene	D gene	CDR3 protein
few	13	TRBV9	-	ASSASALSTDTQY
many	12	TRBV5-1	-	ASSLFTGYNEQF
-	12	TRBV27	-	ASSLSVPSQPQH
many	13	TRBV2	TRBD2	ASSGKRGGNNEQF
-	13	TRBV5-1	TRBD1	ASSLLTGGNEKLF
few	13	TRBV7-2	TRBD1	ASSPGQGLDNEQF
few	13	TRBV5-1	TRBD2	ASSEGLAGGDEQF
few	15	TRBV27	TRBD1	ASSQRDRGRNTGELF
-	16	TRBV6-5	-	ASSYQMPGGRMNTEAF
-	14	TRBV12-3/TRBV12-4	TRBD1	ASSMGQRMNTGELF
-	12	TRBV12-5	TRBD2	ASGVSGRAETQY
-	15	TRBV4-3	-	ASSQDLRASSTDTQY
-	11	TRBV29-1	TRBD1	SVGQGAGTEAF
-	13	TRBV28	-	ASSERGGVRYEQY
-	13	TRBV19	TRBD2	ASSIISGQYNEQF
few	11	TRBV7-3	-	ASSLTQGYEQY
few	13	TRBV7-3	-	ASSQQVGTGYEQY
-	13	TRBV12-3/TRBV12-4	TRBD2	ASTLSGRGLNEQF
few	13	TRBV7-2	TRBD2	ASSLVGSGSSEQY